Sequencing of this T cell receptor beta chain was carried out in a study of T cells after yellow fever vaccination. Overall study findings and caveats: Bulk-population clonotypes that are abundant could appear as contaminants in FACS-sorted repertoires.

The authors made TCR cDNA by 5'RACE template switching, adding a universal primer site and UMIs. Via MiXCR, TCRdb re-called the 5' RACE reads, giving one row per CDR3 protein. The sample records a few hundred thousand distinct CDR3 sequences, approximately 6.3% being singletons. Germline lookup yields CDR1 MNHEY and CDR2 SVGEGT. The junction had 3 bases not matched to a gene; V was cut back by 5 bases and J by 14 bases. The CDR3 consists of 11 residues. This clonotype has just a few counts. Its antigen is not known. The rearrangement joins TRBV6-2 or TRBV6-3 to TRBJ2-1, with 10 bases aligning to TRBD1. The source was CD4+ T cells sorted from PBMCs, collected on the day of the yellow fever booster vaccination. The sequence was collected from a man aged 30-40 years who received the YFV17D yellow fever vaccine. CDR3 in DNA: TGTGCCAGCAGTCACGGACAGGGGGAGTTCTTC. As protein: CASSHGQGEFF.